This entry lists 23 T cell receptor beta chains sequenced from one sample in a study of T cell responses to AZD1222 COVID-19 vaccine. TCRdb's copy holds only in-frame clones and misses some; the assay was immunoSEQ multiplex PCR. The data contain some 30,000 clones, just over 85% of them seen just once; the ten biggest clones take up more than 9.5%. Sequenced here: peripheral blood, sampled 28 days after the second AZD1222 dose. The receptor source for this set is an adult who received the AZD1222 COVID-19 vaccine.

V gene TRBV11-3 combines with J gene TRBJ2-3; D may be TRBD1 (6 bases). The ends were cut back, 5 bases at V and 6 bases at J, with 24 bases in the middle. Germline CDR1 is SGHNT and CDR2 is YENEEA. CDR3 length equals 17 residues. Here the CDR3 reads CASSPGLVGGGSDTQYF. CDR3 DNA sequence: TGTGCCAGCAGCCCTGGGCTAGTAGGGGGTGGTTCGGATACGCAGTATTTT.

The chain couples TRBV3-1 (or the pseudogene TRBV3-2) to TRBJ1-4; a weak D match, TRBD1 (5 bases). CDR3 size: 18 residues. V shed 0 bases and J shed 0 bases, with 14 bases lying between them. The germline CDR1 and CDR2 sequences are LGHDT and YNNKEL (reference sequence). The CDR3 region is CASSQDQVGGSTNEKLFF. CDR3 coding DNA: TGTGCCAGCAGCCAAGATCAGGTGGGGGGATCAACTAATGAAAAACTGTTTTTT.

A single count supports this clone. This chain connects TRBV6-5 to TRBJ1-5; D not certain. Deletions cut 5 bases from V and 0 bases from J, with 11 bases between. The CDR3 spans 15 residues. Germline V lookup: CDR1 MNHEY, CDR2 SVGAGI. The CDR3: CASSPTADSNQPQHF. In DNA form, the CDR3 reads TGTGCCAGCAGTCCGACTGCAGATAGCAATCAGCCCCAGCATTTT.

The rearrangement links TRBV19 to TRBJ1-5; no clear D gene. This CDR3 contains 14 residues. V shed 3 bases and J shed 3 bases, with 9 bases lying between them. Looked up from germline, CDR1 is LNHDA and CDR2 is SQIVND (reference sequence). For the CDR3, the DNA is TGTGCCAGTAGTATCAGATCCGCCAATCAGCCCCAGCATTTT. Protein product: CASSIRSANQPQHF.

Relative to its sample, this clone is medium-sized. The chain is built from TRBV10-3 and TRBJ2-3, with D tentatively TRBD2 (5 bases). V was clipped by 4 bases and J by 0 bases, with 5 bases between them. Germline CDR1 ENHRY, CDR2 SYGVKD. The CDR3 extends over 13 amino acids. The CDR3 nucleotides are TGTGCCATCAGTGGCGGGAGCACAGATACGCAGTATTTT. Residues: CAISGGSTDTQYF.

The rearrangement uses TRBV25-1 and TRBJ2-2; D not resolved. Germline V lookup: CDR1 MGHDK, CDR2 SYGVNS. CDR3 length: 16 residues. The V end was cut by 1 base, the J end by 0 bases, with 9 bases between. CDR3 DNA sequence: TGTGCCAGCAGTGAATTTAGGGCAGCGAACACCGGGGAGCTGTTTTTT. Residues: CASSEFRAANTGELFF.

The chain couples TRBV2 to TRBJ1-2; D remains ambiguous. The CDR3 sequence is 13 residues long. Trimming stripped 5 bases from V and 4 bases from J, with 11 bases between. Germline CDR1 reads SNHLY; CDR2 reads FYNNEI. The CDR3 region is CASSPAELYGYTF. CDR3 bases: TGTGCCAGCAGTCCCGCAGAGCTCTATGGCTACACCTTC.

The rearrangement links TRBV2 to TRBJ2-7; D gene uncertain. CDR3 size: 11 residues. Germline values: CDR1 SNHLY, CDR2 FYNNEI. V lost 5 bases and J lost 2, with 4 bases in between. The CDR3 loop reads CASSRPYEQYF. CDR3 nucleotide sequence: TGTGCCAGCAGTCGCCCCTACGAGCAGTACTTC.

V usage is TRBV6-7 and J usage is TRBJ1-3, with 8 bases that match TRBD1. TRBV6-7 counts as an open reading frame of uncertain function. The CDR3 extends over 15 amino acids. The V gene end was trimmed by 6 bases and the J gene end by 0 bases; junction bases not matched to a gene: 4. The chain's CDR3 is CASSTGGDSGNTIYF. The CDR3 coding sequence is TGTGCCAGCAGCACAGGGGGAGACTCTGGAAACACCATATATTTT.

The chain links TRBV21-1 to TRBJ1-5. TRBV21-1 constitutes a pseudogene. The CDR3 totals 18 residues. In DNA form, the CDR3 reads TGTGCCAGCAGCTCCACAACCGGGGGGGCGCGGGTAGGTCAGCCCCAGCATTTT. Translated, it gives CASSSTTGGARVGQPQHF.

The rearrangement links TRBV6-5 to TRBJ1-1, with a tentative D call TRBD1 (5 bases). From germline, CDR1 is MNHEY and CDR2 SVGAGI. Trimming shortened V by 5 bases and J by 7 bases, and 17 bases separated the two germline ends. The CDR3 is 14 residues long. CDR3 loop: CASSIRRGSLEAFF. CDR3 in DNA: TGTGCCAGCAGTATTAGGAGGGGATCCCTTGAAGCTTTCTTT.

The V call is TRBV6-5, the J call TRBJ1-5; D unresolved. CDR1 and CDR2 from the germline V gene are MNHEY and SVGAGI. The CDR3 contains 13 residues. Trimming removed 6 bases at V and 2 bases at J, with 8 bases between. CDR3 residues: CASSPTRNQPQHF. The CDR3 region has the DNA TGTGCCAGCAGCCCCACCCGCAATCAGCCCCAGCATTTT.

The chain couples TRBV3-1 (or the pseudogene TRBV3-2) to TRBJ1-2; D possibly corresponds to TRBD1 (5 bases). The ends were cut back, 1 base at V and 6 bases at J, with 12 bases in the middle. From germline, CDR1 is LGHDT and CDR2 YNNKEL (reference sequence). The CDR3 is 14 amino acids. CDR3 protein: CASSQGGGVDGYTF. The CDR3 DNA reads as TGTGCCAGCAGCCAAGGGGGGGGAGTCGATGGCTACACCTTC.

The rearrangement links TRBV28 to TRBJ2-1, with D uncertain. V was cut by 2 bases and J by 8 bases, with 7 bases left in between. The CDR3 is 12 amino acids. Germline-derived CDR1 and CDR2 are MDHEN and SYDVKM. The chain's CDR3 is CASSLKSDEQFF. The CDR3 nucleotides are TGTGCCAGCAGTTTAAAATCTGATGAGCAGTTCTTC.

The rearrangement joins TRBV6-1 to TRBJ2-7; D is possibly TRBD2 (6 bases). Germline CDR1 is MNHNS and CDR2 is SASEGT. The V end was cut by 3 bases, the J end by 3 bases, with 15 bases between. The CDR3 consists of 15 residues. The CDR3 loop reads CASSDPGTLGYEQYF. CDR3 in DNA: TGTGCCAGCAGTGATCCCGGGACTCTTGGCTACGAGCAGTACTTC.

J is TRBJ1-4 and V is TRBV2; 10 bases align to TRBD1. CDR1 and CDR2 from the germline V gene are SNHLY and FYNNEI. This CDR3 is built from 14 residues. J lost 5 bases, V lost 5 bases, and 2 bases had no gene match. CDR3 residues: CASSRDRGNEKLFF. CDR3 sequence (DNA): TGTGCCAGCAGTCGGGACAGGGGAAATGAAAAACTGTTTTTT.

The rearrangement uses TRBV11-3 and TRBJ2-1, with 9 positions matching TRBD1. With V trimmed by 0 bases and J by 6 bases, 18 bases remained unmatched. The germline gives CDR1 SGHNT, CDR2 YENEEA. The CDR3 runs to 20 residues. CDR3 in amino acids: CASSLESGDRVTSASNEQFF. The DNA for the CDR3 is TGTGCCAGCAGCTTAGAGTCCGGGGACAGGGTTACATCGGCTTCCAATGAGCAGTTCTTC.

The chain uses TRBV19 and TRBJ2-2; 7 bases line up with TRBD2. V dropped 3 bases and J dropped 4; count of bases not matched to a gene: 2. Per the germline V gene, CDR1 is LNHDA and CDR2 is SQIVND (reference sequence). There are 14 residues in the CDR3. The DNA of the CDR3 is TGTGCCAGTAGTATCCAGCGGGGCACCGGGGAGCTGTTTTTT. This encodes CASSIQRGTGELFF.

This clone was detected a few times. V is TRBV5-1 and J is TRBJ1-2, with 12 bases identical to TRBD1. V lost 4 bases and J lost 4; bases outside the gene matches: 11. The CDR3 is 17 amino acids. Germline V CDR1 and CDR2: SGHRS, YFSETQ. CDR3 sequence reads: CASSTEAGQGASYGYTF. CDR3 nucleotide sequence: TGCGCCAGCAGCACCGAAGCGGGACAGGGGGCCAGCTATGGCTACACCTTC.

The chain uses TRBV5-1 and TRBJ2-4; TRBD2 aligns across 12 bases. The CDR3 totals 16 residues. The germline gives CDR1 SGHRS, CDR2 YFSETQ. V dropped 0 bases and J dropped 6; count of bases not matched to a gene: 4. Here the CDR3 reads CASSLATSGRRNIQYF. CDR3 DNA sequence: TGCGCCAGCAGCTTGGCGACTAGCGGGAGACGAAACATTCAGTACTTC.

The CDR3 nucleotides are TGTGCCAGCAGCTTAGAGTCTCGGGTACTAGCGGGTAACTATGAGCAGTTCTTC. Translated: CASSLESRVLAGNYEQFF. The chain couples TRBV11-2 to TRBJ2-1, with 9 positions matching TRBD2. This CDR3 contains 18 residues. Trimming cost V 0 bases and J 8 bases; bases outside gene matches: 14. Germline V lookup: CDR1 SGHAT, CDR2 FQNNGV.

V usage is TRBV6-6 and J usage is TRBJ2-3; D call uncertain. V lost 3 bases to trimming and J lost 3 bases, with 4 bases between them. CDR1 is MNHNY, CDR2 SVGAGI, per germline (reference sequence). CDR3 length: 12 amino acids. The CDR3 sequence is CASSYGTDTQYF. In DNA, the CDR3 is TGTGCCAGCAGTTATGGTACAGATACGCAGTATTTT.

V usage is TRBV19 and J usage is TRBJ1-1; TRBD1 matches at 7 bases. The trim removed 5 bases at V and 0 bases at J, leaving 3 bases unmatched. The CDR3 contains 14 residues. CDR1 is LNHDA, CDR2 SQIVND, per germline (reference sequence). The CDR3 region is CASSAGQMNTEAFF. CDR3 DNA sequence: TGTGCCAGTAGTGCGGGACAGATGAACACTGAAGCTTTCTTT. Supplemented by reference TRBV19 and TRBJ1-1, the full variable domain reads DGGITQSPKYLFRKEGQNVTLSCEQNLNHDAMYWYRQDPGQGLRLIYYSQIVNDFQKGDIAEGYSVSREKKESFPLTVTSAQKNPTAFYLCASSAGQMNTEAFFGQGTRLTVV.